Shown below are 27 T cell receptor beta chains from a single sample sequenced in a study of T cell repertoires in cytomegalovirus infection. These TCRs' antigens remain unknown. TCRdb ran MiXCR on the reads and lists one entry per CDR3 protein. The sample lists about 890,000 distinct CDR3 sequences; roughly 30% were seen once. This specimen was cultured CD8+ T cells from PBMCs, taken from culture after CMV antigen stimulation. The source of these receptors is a human donor in good health (CMV status not recorded). Some clones in this sample may be carry-over from other donors' samples.

This chain uses TRBV25-1 with TRBJ1-1; D unclear. The V end was cut by 6 bases, the J end by 0 bases, with 11 bases between. The V gene's germline CDR1 is MGHDK and CDR2 SYGVNS. This CDR3 is built from 14 residues. The CDR3 spells CASRLDWMNTEAFF. CDR3 DNA: TGTGCCAGCAGGCTGGACTGGATGAACACTGAAGCTTTCTTT.

The rearrangement links TRBV7-9 to TRBJ2-7, with 9 bases matching TRBD1. Looked up from germline, CDR1 is SEHNR and CDR2 is FQNEAQ (reference sequence). Trimming took 1 base from V and 5 from J; bases not matched to a gene: 3. The CDR3 has 14 residues. The CDR3: CASSLDRGRHEQYF. Here the CDR3 DNA reads TGTGCCAGCAGCTTAGACAGGGGGCGCCACGAGCAGTACTTC.

The CDR3 sequence is CASSRDGQALPPYGYTF. CDR3 in DNA: TGTGCCAGCAGCCGGGACGGACAGGCCCTTCCGCCTTATGGCTACACCTTC. This rearrangement joins TRBV5-5 to TRBJ1-2, with 7 bases lining up with TRBD1. CDR1 and CDR2 (germline): SGHKS, YYEKEE (reference sequence). This CDR3 spans 17 amino acids. The junction had 17 bases not matched to a gene; V was cut back by 4 bases and J by 5 bases.

The V and J genes are TRBV20-1 and TRBJ2-1, with TRBD2 identical over 8 bases. Germline V gene sequence: CDR1 DFQATT, CDR2 SNEGSKA (reference sequence). The CDR3 spans 14 residues. Trimming at V came to 6 bases and at J to 4 bases, leaving 8 bases not matched to a gene. DNA of the CDR3: TGCAGTGCGCATCAAGCGGGGGTTTACAATGAGCAGTTCTTC. This gives the protein CSAHQAGVYNEQFF.

In its sample, this clonotype was seen many times. The chain uses TRBV7-2 and TRBJ1-1; weak D call: TRBD1 (5 bases). The V end was cut by 8 bases, the J end by 1 base, with 5 bases between. The germline V gene encodes CDR1 SGHTA and CDR2 FQGNSA. The CDR3 runs to 11 residues. The DNA of the CDR3 is TGTGCCAGCGGGGGGAACACTGAAGCTTTCTTT. Translation gives CASGGNTEAFF.

The rearrangement joins TRBV9 to TRBJ2-5; no definite D call. The germline CDR1 and CDR2 sequences are SGDLS and YYNGEE. This CDR3 has 14 amino acids. V was trimmed by 0 bases and J by 5 bases, leaving 11 bases between them. Here the CDR3 reads CASSVVQDLETQYF. CDR3 bases: TGTGCCAGCAGCGTAGTTCAGGATCTGGAGACCCAGTACTTC.

This sequence joins TRBV27 and TRBJ2-1; no clear D gene. Germline V CDR1 and CDR2: MNHEY, SMNVEV (reference sequence). The length of the CDR3 is 11 residues. Trimming pared 6 bases from V and 8 bases from J, leaving 8 bases between. CDR3 sequence reads: CASSDGDEQFF. The CDR3 coding sequence is TGTGCCAGCAGCGACGGTGATGAGCAGTTCTTC.

This clonotype was detected ten times or more. The gene calls are TRBV12-3 or TRBV12-4 and TRBJ2-1, with 9 bases aligning to TRBD1. V lost 4 bases and J lost 3; bases outside the gene matches: 7. This CDR3 spans 16 amino acids. In DNA, the CDR3 is TGTGCCAGCAGTTCATGGGACAGGGTTTTCTACAATGAGCAGTTCTTC. It is translated as CASSSWDRVFYNEQFF.

This clonotype was recorded a few times. V gene TRBV7-3 combines with J gene TRBJ2-5; no reliable D call. The germline CDR1 and CDR2 sequences are SGHTA and FQGTGA. V was pared by 5 bases and J by 0 bases, with 13 bases between. The CDR3 length is 15 residues. The CDR3 region is CASSPTSRDQETQYF. CDR3 nucleotide sequence: TGTGCCAGCAGCCCCACAAGTAGAGACCAAGAGACCCAGTACTTC.

In this sample, this clonotype turned up many times. V and J are TRBV7-2 and TRBJ2-1; the D gene is possibly TRBD2 (5 bases). The CDR3 consists of 16 residues. V was pared by 5 bases and J by 0 bases, with 14 bases between. Germline CDR1 SGHTA, CDR2 FQGNSA. Here the CDR3 reads CASSPDFMSSYNEQFF. CDR3 DNA: TGTGCCAGCAGCCCGGACTTCATGAGCTCCTACAATGAGCAGTTCTTC. Based on the CDR3 plus reference TRBV7-2 and TRBJ2-1, the full variable domain is GAGVSQSPSNKVTEKGKDVELRCDPISGHTALYWYRQSLGQGLEFLIYFQGNSAPDKSGLPSDRFSAERTGGSVSTLTIQRTQQEDSAVYLCASSPDFMSSYNEQFFGPGTRLTVL.

J is TRBJ2-1 and V is TRBV10-3; TRBD1 matches 10 bases. The CDR3 sequence is 16 residues long. V shed 4 bases and J 1 base; nucleotides not matched to a gene: 4. The germline V gene encodes CDR1 ENHRY and CDR2 SYGVKD. The CDR3 sequence: CAISAPGQGSYNEQFF. The CDR3 DNA reads TGTGCCATCAGTGCACCGGGACAGGGGTCCTACAATGAGCAGTTCTTC.

In its sample, this clonotype was seen a few times. This sequence joins TRBV4-2 and TRBJ2-2; the D gene is possibly TRBD1 (6 bases). CDR1 LGHNA and CDR2 YNFKEQ come from the germline V gene. Trimming pared 4 bases from V and 4 bases from J, leaving 13 bases between. The CDR3 has 15 residues. The DNA of the CDR3 is TGTGCCAGCAGCCGGGCGAGGGGGACCACCGGGGAGCTGTTTTTT. Protein product: CASSRARGTTGELFF.

The chain employs TRBV5-4 and TRBJ1-1; 7 bases fit TRBD1. V shed 3 bases and J 8 bases; nucleotides not matched to a gene: 7. This CDR3 is built from 13 residues. Per germline, CDR1 SGHNT and CDR2 YYREEE (reference sequence). The CDR3 sequence: CASSSTGAREAFF. CDR3 sequence (DNA): TGTGCCAGCAGCTCCACAGGGGCCCGGGAAGCTTTCTTT.

This clonotype was seen at least ten times. The gene calls are TRBV10-3 and TRBJ1-2, with D hard to call. This CDR3 is 17 amino acids long. V was shortened by 3 bases and J by 1 base, with 18 bases between the two germline ends. Germline values: CDR1 ENHRY, CDR2 SYGVKD. This CDR3 reads CAISDPVTRSVNYGYTF. CDR3 nucleotides: TGTGCCATCAGTGACCCCGTCACAAGGTCCGTTAACTATGGCTACACCTTC.

The chain uses TRBV27 and TRBJ2-1, with D possibly being TRBD1 (6 bases). V lost 2 bases to trimming and J lost 4 bases, with 15 bases between them. CDR1 and CDR2 from the germline V gene are MNHEY and SMNVEV (reference sequence). This CDR3 has 16 amino acids. The CDR3 DNA reads as TGTGCCAGCAGTTTAAGTCAGGGGATGCGTTACAATGAGCAGTTCTTC. This encodes CASSLSQGMRYNEQFF.

V gene TRBV4-1 combines with J gene TRBJ1-2; D might be TRBD1 (5 bases). The germline gives CDR1 MGHRA, CDR2 YSYEKL. V dropped 5 bases and J dropped 8 bases, with 12 bases sitting between them. This CDR3 region has 12 residues. The DNA of the CDR3 is TGCGCCAGCAGCGAGGGACTCAGCGGCTACACCTTC. It specifies CASSEGLSGYTF.

The chain recombines TRBV19 with TRBJ2-3; D is possibly TRBD1 or TRBD2 (5 bases each). From germline, CDR1 is LNHDA and CDR2 SQIVND (reference sequence). The CDR3 extends over 17 amino acids. V gave up 1 base and J gave up 0 bases, with 14 bases separating them. CDR3 coding DNA: TGTGCCAGTAGTATAGGGTTTCCGGGACGGAGCACAGATACGCAGTATTTT. It yields the protein CASSIGFPGRSTDTQYF.

Written as DNA, the CDR3 is TGTGCCAGCAGAGAGGGGGTAAGCTCCTACAATGAGCAGTTCTTC. This translates into CASREGVSSYNEQFF. The gene calls are TRBV6-4 and TRBJ2-1; weak D call: TRBD1 (6 bases). Germline V gene lookup returns CDR1 MRHNA and CDR2 SNTAGT. Trimming pared 6 bases from V and 0 bases from J, leaving 12 bases between. The CDR3 is 15 residues long.

The genes are TRBV19 and TRBJ1-2, with TRBD1 as a possible D gene (5 bases). With 5 bases removed from V and 4 bases from J, the gap between germline ends came to 26 bases. The CDR3 covers 18 residues. In germline, CDR1 is LNHDA, CDR2 SQIVND (reference sequence). The CDR3 DNA reads TGTGCCAGTAGTCCCCAAACCCACCGGGACCGCAGCACCTATGGCTACACCTTC. Its translation: CASSPQTHRDRSTYGYTF.

V is TRBV19 and J is TRBJ2-7, with D perhaps assigned TRBD1 or TRBD2 (5 bases each). Trimming removed 5 bases at V and 7 bases at J, with 9 bases between. The CDR3 extends over 11 amino acids. Germline values: CDR1 LNHDA, CDR2 SQIVND (reference sequence). The CDR3 loop reads CASSAGGEQYF. The CDR3 nucleotides read TGTGCCAGTAGTGCTGGGGGAGAGCAGTACTTC. Full variable domain (missing parts from reference TRBV19 and TRBJ2-7): DGGITQSPKYLFRKEGQNVTLSCEQNLNHDAMYWYRQDPGQGLRLIYYSQIVNDFQKGDIAEGYSVSREKKESFPLTVTSAQKNPTAFYLCASSAGGEQYFGPGTRLTVT.

This clonotype was observed a few times. The rearrangement joins TRBV5-1 to TRBJ2-7; either TRBD1 or TRBD2 may supply D (6 bases each). This CDR3 has 15 residues. CDR1 and CDR2 (germline): SGHRS, YFSETQ. V lost 0 bases, J lost 5 bases, and 15 bases lay in between. The CDR3 spells CASSLAPGAGDEQYF. As DNA, the CDR3 is TGCGCCAGCAGCTTGGCTCCGGGGGCAGGCGACGAGCAGTACTTC.

This clonotype was detected a few times. V usage is TRBV7-9 and J usage is TRBJ2-1, with 7 bases that match TRBD1. The J segment lost 2 bases and the V segment lost 11 bases, leaving 3 bases of the junction unmatched. Germline assignment: CDR1 SEHNR and CDR2 FQNEAQ (reference sequence). This CDR3 has 12 residues. CDR3 sequence reads: CAWGTAYNEQFF. The CDR3 DNA reads as TGTGCCTGGGGGACAGCCTACAATGAGCAGTTCTTC.

For this clonotype: A read error may account for a junction end that differs from germline. V usage is TRBV7-1 and J usage is TRBJ2-6, with 9 positions matching TRBD1. TRBV7-1 is flagged as an ORF with uncertain function. The CDR3 loop spans 16 amino acids. The CDR3 region is CVSKRDREAGANVLTF. The CDR3 DNA follows: TGTGTCAGCAAGAGGGACAGGGAGGCTGGGGCCAACGTCCTGACTTTC.

Turning to this clonotype: This could be a read error, since a much larger clone is one nucleotide away. This chain uses TRBV19 with TRBJ1-1; weak D call: TRBD1 (5 bases). This CDR3 has 15 amino acids. V was clipped by 1 base and J by 0 bases, with 9 bases between them. The V gene's germline CDR1 is LNHDA and CDR2 SQIVND (reference sequence). DNA of the CDR3: TGTGCCAGTAGTATAGCGACAGACATGAACACTGAAGCTTTCTTT. It yields the protein CASSIATDMNTEAFF.

This clonotype was seen more than once but under ten times. J is TRBJ2-7 and V is TRBV27, with TRBD2 as a possible D gene (7 bases). The CDR3 covers 13 residues. Trimming cost V 6 bases and J 5 bases, with 14 bases left between them. Germline assignment: CDR1 MNHEY and CDR2 SMNVEV (reference sequence). CDR3 DNA: TGTGCCAGCAGCCCCTGGGAGGGGGACGAGCAGTACGTC. The encoded protein is CASSPWEGDEQYV.

The rearrangement joins TRBV5-6 to TRBJ1-2; D gene unclear. The CDR3 totals 15 residues. The germline CDR1 and CDR2 sequences are SGHDT and YYEEEE. Deletions cut 0 bases from V and 0 bases from J, with 9 bases between. This chain's CDR3 is CASSLGAYTNYGYTF. The DNA for the CDR3 is TGTGCCAGCAGCTTGGGGGCGTACACTAACTATGGCTACACCTTC.

This sequence joins TRBV12-3 or TRBV12-4 and TRBJ1-2; no clear D. The CDR3 covers 14 residues. V dropped 5 bases and J dropped 3 bases, with 13 bases sitting between them. The CDR3 region is CASSAGSGYYGYTF. The CDR3 coding sequence is TGTGCCAGCAGTGCCGGATCTGGATACTATGGCTACACCTTC.